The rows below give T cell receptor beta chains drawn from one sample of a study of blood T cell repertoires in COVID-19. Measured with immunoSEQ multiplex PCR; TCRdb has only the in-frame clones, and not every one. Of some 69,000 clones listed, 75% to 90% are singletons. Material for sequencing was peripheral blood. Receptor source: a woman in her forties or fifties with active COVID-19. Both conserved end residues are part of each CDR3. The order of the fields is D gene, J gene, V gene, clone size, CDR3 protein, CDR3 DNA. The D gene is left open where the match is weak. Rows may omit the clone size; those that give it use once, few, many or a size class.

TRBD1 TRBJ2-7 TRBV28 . CASSYSFGQGARTYEQYF TGTGCCAGCAGTTACAGCTTCGGACAGGGGGCTAGAACCTACGAGCAGTACTTC
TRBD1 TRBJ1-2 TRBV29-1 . CSATPGQGRGYTF TGCAGCGCAACCCCCGGACAGGGGCGAGGCTACACCTTC
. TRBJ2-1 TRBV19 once CASSIGGGVKEQFF TGTGCCAGTAGTATCGGAGGAGGGGTGAAAGAGCAGTTCTTC
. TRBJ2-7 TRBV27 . CASSISPRGHLYEQYF TGTGCCAGCAGTATCTCCCCGCGGGGGCATCTTTACGAGCAGTACTTC
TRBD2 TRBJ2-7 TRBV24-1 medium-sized CATSDSGLAGRSYEQYF TGTGCCACCAGTGATTCTGGACTAGCGGGACGCTCCTACGAGCAGTACTTC
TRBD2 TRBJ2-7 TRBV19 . CASSIHVGAGGPFYEQYF TGTGCCAGTAGTATTCACGTCGGGGCGGGAGGGCCCTTCTACGAGCAGTACTTC
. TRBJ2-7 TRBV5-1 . CASSVESSYEQYF TGCGCCAGCAGCGTCGAGAGCTCCTACGAGCAGTACTTC
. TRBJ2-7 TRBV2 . CASSMTDPIGYF TGTGCCAGCAGTATGACAGACCCGATTGGGTACTTC
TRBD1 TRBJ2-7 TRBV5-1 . CASSLVFGGQSTYEQYF TGCGCCAGCAGCTTGGTGTTTGGGGGACAGTCAACCTACGAGCAGTACTTC
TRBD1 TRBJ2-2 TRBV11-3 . CASSASWAGPGQANTGELFF TGTGCCAGCAGCGCGAGTTGGGCGGGACCGGGACAGGCGAACACCGGGGAGCTGTTTTTT
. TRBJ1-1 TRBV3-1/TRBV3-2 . CASSQVGSRRTAFF TGTGCCAGCAGCCAAGTCGGGTCAAGGCGTACGGCTTTCTTT
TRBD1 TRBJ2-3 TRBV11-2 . CASSLLPGQGTDTQYF TGTGCCAGCAGCTTATTGCCGGGACAGGGAACAGATACGCAGTATTTT
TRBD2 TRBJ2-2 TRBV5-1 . CASSLAGTSGSHTGELFF TGCGCCAGCAGCTTGGCCGGCACTAGCGGGAGTCACACCGGGGAGCTGTTTTTT
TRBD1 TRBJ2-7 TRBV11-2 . CASSLRPVPGTVSYEQYF TGTGCCAGCAGCTTACGTCCCGTACCCGGGACAGTTTCCTACGAGCAGTACTTC
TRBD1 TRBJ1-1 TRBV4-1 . CASSRDRNMNTEAFF TGCGCCAGCAGCCGGGACAGAAACATGAACACTGAAGCTTTCTTT
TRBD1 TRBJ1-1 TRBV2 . CASRVNRGTEAFF TGTGCCAGCAGGGTAAACAGGGGAACTGAAGCTTTCTTT
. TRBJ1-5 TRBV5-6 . CASSRISGGGNQPQHF TGTGCCAGCAGTCGGATATCGGGAGGTGGCAATCAGCCCCAGCATTTT
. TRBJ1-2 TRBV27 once CAPTDRFYGYTF TGTGCCCCGACCGACAGATTCTATGGCTACACCTTC
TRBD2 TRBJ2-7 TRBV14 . CASSQTSGSRYEQYF TGTGCCAGCAGCCAGACTAGCGGGAGCCGCTACGAGCAGTACTTC
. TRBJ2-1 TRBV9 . CASSNHRVLNYNEQFF TGTGCCAGCAGCAATCACAGGGTACTGAACTACAATGAGCAGTTCTTC
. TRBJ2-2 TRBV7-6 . CASSFDRTNTGELFF TGTGCCAGCAGCTTCGACAGGACTAACACCGGGGAGCTGTTTTTT
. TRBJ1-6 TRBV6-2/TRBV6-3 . CASSPRPGPMKFPLHF TGTGCCAGCAGTCCACGCCCCGGTCCAATGAAGTTTCCCCTCCACTTT
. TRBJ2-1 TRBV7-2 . CASSLRSGSYNEQFF TGTGCCAGCAGCTTACGCAGCGGATCCTACAATGAGCAGTTCTTC